The entry below gives a single TCR beta chain sequence along with its context. This clone was detected a few times. The antigen it binds to is not known. Base qualities are not recorded, but no much larger clone differs from it by a single base. This sample was taken from a study of beta chain features in type 1 diabetes (dated by TCRdb to between 2018 and 2020). Notes on the research overall: Mean age, gender distribution, total cell number and subset yield did not differ between patients and healthy donors. Naive and central memory subsets were obtained from all 30 or so donors, but regulatory and stem cell-like memory subsets were isolated from only 8 patients and roughly eight healthy donors. A total of 85 million to 110 million sorted cells were examined across all samples, and RNA yield correlated strongly with the number of cells per subset. In the study, recently diagnosed type 1 diabetes patients and matched healthy donors were compared on the TCRB repertoires of their sorted circulating CD4+ T cell subsets.

Each donor gave one peripheral blood draw, averaging roughly 120 mL, which was collected into heparinised tubes. A BD FACSAria II was used to sort naive, central memory, regulatory and stem cell-like memory CD4+ T cells with a panel that included CD45RO, CCR7, CD25, CD127, CD95 and CD27. All sorted populations exceeded 95% purity. Right away, PBMCs were isolated by Lymphoprep density gradient centrifugation and were stained directly, with no culture step. Samples were stained and sorted in pairs, with one healthy donor and one patient per experiment, so that batch effects were minimized. The High Capacity cDNA Reverse Transcription Kit was used to reverse transcribe all of the isolated RNA, meaning that expressed TCRB transcripts were what got sequenced. Deep immunoSEQ sequencing was performed on naive, central memory and regulatory T cell samples, with an average of around 3.5 million total reads per sample. Sorted cells were lysed in RLT buffer, and RNA was extracted using DNase-treated RNeasy Micro or Mini kits according to cell number. Each cell subset was processed separately to prevent cross-contamination, with patient and healthy donor samples processed together. The immunoSEQ multiplex PCR was used to amplify TCRB sequences from cDNA, yielding 87-bp fragments that span the CDR3 region. Sequencing of the amplicons was done on the Illumina HiSeq platform. Under the source paper's analysis protocol: Synthetic template baselines were used to correct PCR bias computationally, reads within Hamming distance 2 were collapsed together, and singletons that could not be merged were discarded. Reads were aligned against IMGT to assign V, D and J genes, CDR3 length and insertions or deletions at six rearrangement sites. Within each subset, clonotype counts were normalized to sorted cell number, and only after that were true diversity and Gini coefficients computed with the tcR R package. The overlap coefficient, calculated on TCRB nucleotide sequences, was used to quantify repertoire sharing. As a proxy for the pre-selection repertoire, out-of-frame TCRB sequences from naive cells were analyzed. The source is immuneACCESS, and TCRdb retained only in-frame sequences with V and J called. Part of the clones is not carried over; for the studies checked, unresolved V genes explain less than half of this, and the remainder is unexplained. V, J and clone size are those of that table, while D and trimming were read from the DNA. The sample table lists 450,000 or so clones, about an eighth of them with a count of one. Roughly 0.046% of the sample is in the top ten clones.

The research as a whole found: Because cDNA rather than genomic DNA was sequenced, highly expressing activated cells could have been over-represented, although no difference in activation and CD3 levels was found between groups. Shorter templates might be favored by PCR, yet because patient and control samples were amplified and corrected together, any such skew would affect both groups equally. Because the HLA sub-analyses included only small numbers of individuals, any influence of HLA type on TCRB rearrangement was left unresolved. Patients with type 1 diabetes made fewer insertions and deleted more nucleotides at VDJ recombination sites, implying thymic rearrangement abnormalities. Naive, central memory and regulatory TCRB repertoires appeared more similar among patients than among healthy donors. Type 1 diabetes patients showed a moderate but significant shortening of TCRB CDR3 length in all four CD4+ subsets.

From the cysteine up to the phenylalanine, the CDR3 has a length of 11 residues. Kept here is only the CDR3 DNA, which spans 33 bases and is read in frame from base 1. Trimming removed 2 bases from V and 4 bases from J, leaving 4 bases between the germline ends. CDR1 and CDR2 are read off the germline V gene (reference sequence) as GTSNPN and SVGIG. The source is a woman between 18 and 29 years old in good health. This sequence uses TRBV30 and TRBJ2-3; no confident D gene assignment can be made. Source material: naive CD4+ T cells from blood. The intended sense of this specimen's cell subset or site label: true naive CD4+ T cells. CDR3 protein: CAWSPSDTQYF. Here is the DNA: TGTGCCTGGAGTCCTTCAGATACGCAGTATTTT.